This TCR beta chain was observed in a study of shared T cell receptors in the human thymus. V lost 5 bases and J lost 1; bases outside the gene matches: 7. This CDR3 region has 16 residues. From germline, CDR1 is LNHDA and CDR2 SQIVND (reference sequence). Some clones are missing from TCRdb's copy, which holds only in-frame ones; the method was immunoSEQ multiplex PCR. The sample shows roughly 700,000 clones, 85% to 90% of them seen only once. This clone was detected only once. The same data also contributed to another study, on human thymus T cells. That study adds: Thymus pieces cut out during corrective heart surgery were the tissue that was used. Thymic as well as blood repertoires seemed to favor certain V and J genes unevenly. Unrelated people showed highly overlapping thymic repertoires, related research reported.

Input material: thymocytes. This receptor was taken from a boy under two years old with a congenital heart defect. The rearrangement joins TRBV19 to TRBJ2-7; 11 bases match TRBD1. The CDR3: CASSPQGQGASYEQYF. In DNA, the CDR3 is TGTGCCAGTAGTCCACAAGGACAGGGGGCGTCCTACGAGCAGTACTTC.